This T cell receptor beta chain was recorded in a study of OX40 agonist ivuxolimab in advanced cancers. Study in general: As their treatment, patients were administered ivuxolimab, an agonistic anti-OX40 (CD134) antibody. Participants could have had prior anti-PD-1, anti-PD-L1 or anti-CTLA-4 therapy, and about 40% had some. Every 2 weeks, patients received ivuxolimab intravenously, dosed at 0.01 to 10 mg/kg. Study-wide findings and caveats: CD4+ and CD8+ blood T cells expanded clonally by week 6 at 0.1 to 3.0 mg/kg.

Regarding this clone: The antigen is not known.

TCRdb's copy holds only in-frame clones and misses some; the assay was immunoSEQ multiplex PCR. The sample includes about 93,000 clones, under 95% of them seen just once. The origin of this receptor is an adult with an advanced solid tumor such as melanoma, head and neck, liver or kidney cancer. The source was CD4+ or CD8+ T cells sorted from blood, collected in a trial of the OX40 agonist ivuxolimab.

CDR3 sequence reads: CASSLIGDEQFF. The CDR3 DNA sequence: TGTGCCAGCAGCTTAATCGGGGATGAGCAGTTCTTC. The chain uses TRBV7-3 and TRBJ2-1; D might be TRBD2 (5 bases). Germline assignment: CDR1 SGHTA and CDR2 FQGTGA. The CDR3 is 12 residues long. V was pared by 1 base and J by 8 bases, with 6 bases between.